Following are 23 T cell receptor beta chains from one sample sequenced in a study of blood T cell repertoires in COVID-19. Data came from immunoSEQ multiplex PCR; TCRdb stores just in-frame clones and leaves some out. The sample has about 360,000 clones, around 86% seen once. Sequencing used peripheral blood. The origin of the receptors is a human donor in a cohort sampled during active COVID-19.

CDR3 protein: CASSVGLAGGSEQYF. CDR3 DNA: TGCGCCAGCAGCGTTGGACTAGCGGGAGGAAGCGAGCAGTACTTC. The V gene is TRBV4-1, the J gene TRBJ2-7, with TRBD2 identical over 14 bases. The CDR3 sequence is 15 residues long. Germline lookup yields CDR1 MGHRA and CDR2 YSYEKL. V lost 5 bases, J lost 6 bases, and 6 bases stayed unmatched.

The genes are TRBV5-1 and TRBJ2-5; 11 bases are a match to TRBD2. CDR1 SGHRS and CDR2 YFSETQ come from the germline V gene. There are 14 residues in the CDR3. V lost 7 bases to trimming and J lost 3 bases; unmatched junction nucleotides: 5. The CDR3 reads CASHTGLAEETQYF. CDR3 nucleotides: TGCGCCAGCCACACGGGACTAGCGGAAGAGACCCAGTACTTC.

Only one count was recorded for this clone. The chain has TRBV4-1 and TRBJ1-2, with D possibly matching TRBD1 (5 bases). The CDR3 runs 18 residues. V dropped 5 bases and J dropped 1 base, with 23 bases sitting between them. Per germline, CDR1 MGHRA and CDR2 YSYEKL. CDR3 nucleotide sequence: TGCGCCAGCAGCTCTCGCGAGAACCCCGGGACTTTTAACTATGGCTACACCTTC. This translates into CASSSRENPGTFNYGYTF.

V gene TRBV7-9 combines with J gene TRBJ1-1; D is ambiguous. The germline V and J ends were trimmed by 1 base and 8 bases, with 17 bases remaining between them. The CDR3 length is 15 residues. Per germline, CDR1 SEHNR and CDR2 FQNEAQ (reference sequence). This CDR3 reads CASSLEESGTVEAFF. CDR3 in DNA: TGTGCCAGCAGCTTAGAGGAGAGCGGAACAGTGGAAGCTTTCTTT.

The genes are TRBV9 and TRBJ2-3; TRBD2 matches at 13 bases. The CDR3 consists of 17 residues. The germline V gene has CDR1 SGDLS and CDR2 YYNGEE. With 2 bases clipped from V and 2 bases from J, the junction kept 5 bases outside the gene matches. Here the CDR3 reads CASSVLGTSGTTDTQYF. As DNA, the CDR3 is TGTGCCAGCAGCGTCCTGGGGACTAGCGGGACCACAGATACGCAGTATTTT.

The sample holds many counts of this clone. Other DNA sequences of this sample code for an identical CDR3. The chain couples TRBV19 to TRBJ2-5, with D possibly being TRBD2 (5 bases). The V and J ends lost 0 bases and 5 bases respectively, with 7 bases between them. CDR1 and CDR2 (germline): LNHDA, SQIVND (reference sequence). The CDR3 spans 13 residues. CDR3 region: CASSIDRGETQYF. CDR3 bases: TGTGCCAGTAGTATAGATCGAGGGGAGACCCAGTACTTC.

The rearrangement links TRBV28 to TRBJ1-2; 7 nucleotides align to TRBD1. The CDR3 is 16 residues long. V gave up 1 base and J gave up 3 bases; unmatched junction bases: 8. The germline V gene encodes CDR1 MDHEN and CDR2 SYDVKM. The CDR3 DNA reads TGTGCCAGCAGTTTATTTGGGCAGGGGGAGGACTATGGCTACACCTTC. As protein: CASSLFGQGEDYGYTF.

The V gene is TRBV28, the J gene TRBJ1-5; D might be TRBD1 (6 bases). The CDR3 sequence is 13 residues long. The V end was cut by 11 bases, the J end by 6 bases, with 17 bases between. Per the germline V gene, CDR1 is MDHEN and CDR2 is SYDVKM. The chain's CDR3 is CAVGQGTIQPQHF. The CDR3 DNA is TGTGCCGTCGGGCAGGGGACGATTCAGCCCCAGCATTTT. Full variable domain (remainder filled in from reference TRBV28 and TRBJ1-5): DVKVTQSSRYLVKRTGEKVFLECVQDMDHENMFWYRQDPGLGLRLIYFSYDVKMKEKGDIPEGYSVSREKKERFSLILESASTNQTSMYLCAVGQGTIQPQHFGDGTRLSIL.

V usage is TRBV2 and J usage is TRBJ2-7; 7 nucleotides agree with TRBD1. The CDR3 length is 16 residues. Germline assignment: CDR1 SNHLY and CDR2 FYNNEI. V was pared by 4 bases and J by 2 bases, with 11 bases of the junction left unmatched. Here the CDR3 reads CASSGIRQGRAYEQYF. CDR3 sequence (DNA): TGTGCCAGCAGTGGGATTCGACAGGGCCGCGCCTACGAGCAGTACTTC.

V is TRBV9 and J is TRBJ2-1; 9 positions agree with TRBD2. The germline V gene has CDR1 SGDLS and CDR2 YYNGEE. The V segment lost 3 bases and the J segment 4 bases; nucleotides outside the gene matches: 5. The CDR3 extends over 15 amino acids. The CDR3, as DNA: TGTGCCAGCAGCGCTAGCGGGGACCTTTACAATGAGCAGTTCTTC. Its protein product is CASSASGDLYNEQFF.

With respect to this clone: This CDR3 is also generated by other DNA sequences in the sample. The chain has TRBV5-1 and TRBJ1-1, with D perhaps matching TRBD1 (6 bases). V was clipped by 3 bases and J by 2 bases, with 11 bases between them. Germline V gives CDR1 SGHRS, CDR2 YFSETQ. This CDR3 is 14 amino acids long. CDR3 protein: CASSSGQLNTEAFF. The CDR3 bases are TGCGCCAGCAGCTCCGGACAGCTCAACACTGAAGCTTTCTTT.

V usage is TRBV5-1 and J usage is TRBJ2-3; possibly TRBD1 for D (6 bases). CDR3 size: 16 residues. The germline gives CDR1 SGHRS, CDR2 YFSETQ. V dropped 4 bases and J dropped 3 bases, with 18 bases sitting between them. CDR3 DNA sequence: TGCGCCAGCAGCCGAGCCCGAAGTACAGGGACAGATACGCAGTATTTT. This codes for CASSRARSTGTDTQYF.

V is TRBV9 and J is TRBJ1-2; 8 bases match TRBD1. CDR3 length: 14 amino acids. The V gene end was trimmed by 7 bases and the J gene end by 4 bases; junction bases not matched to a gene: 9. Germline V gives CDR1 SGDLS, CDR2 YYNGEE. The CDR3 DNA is TGTGCCAGCGCCCCAGGACAGGGTTTCTATGGCTACACCTTC. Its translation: CASAPGQGFYGYTF.

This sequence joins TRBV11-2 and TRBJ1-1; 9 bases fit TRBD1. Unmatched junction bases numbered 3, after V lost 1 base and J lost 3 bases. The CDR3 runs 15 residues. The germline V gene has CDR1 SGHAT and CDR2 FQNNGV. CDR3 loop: CASSLGQGDDTEAFF. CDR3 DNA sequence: TGTGCCAGCAGCTTAGGACAGGGGGACGACACTGAAGCTTTCTTT.

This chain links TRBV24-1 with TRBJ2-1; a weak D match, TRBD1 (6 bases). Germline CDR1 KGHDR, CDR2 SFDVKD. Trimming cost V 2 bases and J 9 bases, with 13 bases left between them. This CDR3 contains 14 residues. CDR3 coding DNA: TGTGCCACCAGTGATTCAGTTGGGGGCGCTGAGCAGTTCTTC. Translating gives CATSDSVGGAEQFF.

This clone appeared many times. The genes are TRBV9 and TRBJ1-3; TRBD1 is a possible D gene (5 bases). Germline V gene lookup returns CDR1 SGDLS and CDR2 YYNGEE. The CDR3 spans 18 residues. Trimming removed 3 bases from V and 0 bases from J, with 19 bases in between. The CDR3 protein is CASSGENSGMNSGNTIYF. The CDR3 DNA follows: TGTGCCAGCAGCGGAGAAAATTCAGGGATGAACTCTGGAAACACCATATATTTT.

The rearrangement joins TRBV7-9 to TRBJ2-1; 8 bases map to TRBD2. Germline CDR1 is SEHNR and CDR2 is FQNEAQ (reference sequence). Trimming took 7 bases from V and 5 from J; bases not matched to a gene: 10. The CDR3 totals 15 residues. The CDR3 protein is CASTPRGSGDNEQFF. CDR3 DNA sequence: TGTGCCAGCACCCCCAGGGGTAGCGGGGACAATGAGCAGTTCTTC.

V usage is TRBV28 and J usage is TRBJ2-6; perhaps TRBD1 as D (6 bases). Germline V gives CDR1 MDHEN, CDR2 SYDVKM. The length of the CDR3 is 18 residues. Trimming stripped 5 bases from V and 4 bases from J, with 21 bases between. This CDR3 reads CASSPRTAAQVGANVLTF. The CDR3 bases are TGTGCCAGCAGTCCTCGGACAGCAGCCCAAGTGGGGGCCAACGTCCTGACTTTC.

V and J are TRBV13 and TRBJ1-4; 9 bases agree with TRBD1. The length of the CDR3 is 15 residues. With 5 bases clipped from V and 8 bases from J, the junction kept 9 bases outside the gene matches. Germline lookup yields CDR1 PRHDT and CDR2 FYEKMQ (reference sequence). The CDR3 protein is CASSASQGAGEKLFF. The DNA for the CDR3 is TGTGCCAGCAGCGCCTCACAGGGGGCAGGAGAAAAACTGTTTTTT.

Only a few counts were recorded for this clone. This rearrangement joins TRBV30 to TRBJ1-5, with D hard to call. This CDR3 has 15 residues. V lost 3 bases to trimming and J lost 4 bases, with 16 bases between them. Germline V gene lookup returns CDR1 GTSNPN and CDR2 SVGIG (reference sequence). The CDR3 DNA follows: TGTGCCTGGAGCCCCCTCTTCGGCGGTAATCAGCCCCAGCATTTT. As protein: CAWSPLFGGNQPQHF.

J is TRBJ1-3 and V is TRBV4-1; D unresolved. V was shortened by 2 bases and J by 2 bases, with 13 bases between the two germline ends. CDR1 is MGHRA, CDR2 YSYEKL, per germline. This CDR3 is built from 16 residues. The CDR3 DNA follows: TGCGCCAGCAGCCAACAGGCCACGAAAACTGGAAACACCATATATTTT. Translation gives CASSQQATKTGNTIYF.

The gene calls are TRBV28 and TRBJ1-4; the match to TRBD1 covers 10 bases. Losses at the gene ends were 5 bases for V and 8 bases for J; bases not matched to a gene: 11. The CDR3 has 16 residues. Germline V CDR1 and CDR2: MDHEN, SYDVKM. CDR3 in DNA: TGTGCCAGCAGTACATACCGGGACAGGGGACGGGAAAAACTGTTTTTT. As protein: CASSTYRDRGREKLFF.

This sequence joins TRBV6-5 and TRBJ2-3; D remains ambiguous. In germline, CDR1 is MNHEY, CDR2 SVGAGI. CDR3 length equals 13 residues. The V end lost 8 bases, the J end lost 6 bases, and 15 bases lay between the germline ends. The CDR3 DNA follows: TGTGCCAGCTCTAAAGACAAAGTGGATACGCAGTATTTT. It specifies CASSKDKVDTQYF.